What follows are 29 T cell receptor beta chains derived from one specimen sequenced in a study of identifying expanded T cells in peripheral blood. The table came from immunoSEQ multiplex PCR; TCRdb's copy has only in-frame clones and leaves some out. The table has tens of thousands of clones, 88% seen once; the top ten hold 4.5% to 7%. Sequences were obtained from blood. These receptors all stem from a person aged 18-69 years in good health.

This clone has just one count. V and J are TRBV6-6 and TRBJ1-2; no firm D call. In germline, CDR1 is MNHNY, CDR2 SVGAGI (reference sequence). This CDR3 contains 13 residues. V lost 2 bases to trimming and J lost 6 bases, with 10 bases between them. The CDR3 protein is CASSYERVHGYTF. In nucleotides, the CDR3 is TGTGCCAGCAGTTACGAGAGAGTACATGGCTACACCTTC.

V usage is TRBV30 and J usage is TRBJ1-1, with TRBD1 matching 9 bases. The length of the CDR3 is 17 residues. Germline assignment: CDR1 GTSNPN and CDR2 SVGIG (reference sequence). After removal of 3 bases from V and 1 base from J, the junction contained 12 bases not matched to a gene. The CDR3 nucleotides read TGTGCCTGGAGCGTCACCGGGACAGGGTTTGCGAACACTGAAGCTTTCTTT. It translates to CAWSVTGTGFANTEAFF.

This chain connects TRBV7-8 to TRBJ1-1, with TRBD1 matching over 7 bases. Germline trimming cut 3 bases from V and 4 bases from J; bases unmatched to any gene: 17. CDR3 length: 18 amino acids. The germline gives CDR1 SGHVS, CDR2 FQNEAQ. The CDR3 sequence is CASSFTTGTALGGTEAFF. CDR3 bases: TGTGCCAGCAGCTTTACCACCGGGACAGCCCTTGGCGGCACTGAAGCTTTCTTT.

The J gene is TRBJ1-4, the V gene TRBV19; maybe TRBD1 (5 bases). Germline-derived CDR1 and CDR2 are LNHDA and SQIVND (reference sequence). The CDR3 loop spans 15 amino acids. V lost 8 bases and J lost 4, with 17 bases in between. Here the CDR3 reads CASRDPRRGNEKLFF. CDR3 in DNA: TGTGCCAGTCGGGACCCCCGGCGGGGTAATGAAAAACTGTTTTTT.

This chain links TRBV11-3 with TRBJ2-1; D might be TRBD1 or TRBD2, each matching 5 bases. The length of the CDR3 is 13 residues. CDR1 is SGHNT and CDR2 is YENEEA in the germline V gene. Trimming took 1 base from V and 8 from J, leaving 9 bases between them. In nucleotides, the CDR3 is TGTGCCAGCAGCTTAGGAGGGGTATATGAGCAGTTCTTC. Its translation is CASSLGGVYEQFF.

V is TRBV7-3 and J is TRBJ1-1; D gene uncertain. CDR3 length: 16 amino acids. Germline CDR1 SGHTA, CDR2 FQGTGA. V lost 2 bases, J lost 4 bases, and 17 bases lay in between. The CDR3 sequence is CASSLGLSLSPTEAFF. The CDR3 DNA is TGTGCCAGCAGCTTAGGACTTTCCTTGTCTCCCACTGAAGCTTTCTTT.

The chain combines TRBV7-9 with TRBJ2-5; 9 positions match TRBD1. This CDR3 contains 18 residues. V lost 5 bases to trimming and J lost 5 bases; unmatched junction nucleotides: 18. Germline CDR1 SEHNR, CDR2 FQNEAQ (reference sequence). CDR3 residues: CASSGRRSGTGPSETQYF. The CDR3 DNA reads TGTGCCAGCAGCGGCCGCCGCTCCGGGACAGGGCCTTCGGAGACCCAGTACTTC.

The rearrangement uses TRBV12-5 and TRBJ1-3; D is undetermined. V was clipped by 2 bases and J by 0 bases, with 5 bases between them. Germline V gene data show CDR1 as LGHNT and CDR2 as FRNRAP. This CDR3 has 14 residues. CDR3 DNA: TGTGCTAGTGGTTTGAGCAGCTCTGGAAACACCATATATTTT. It yields the protein CASGLSSSGNTIYF.

The rearrangement joins TRBV11-2 to TRBJ2-5, with D hard to call. V was pared by 0 bases and J by 7 bases, with 15 bases between. The CDR3 contains 15 residues. Per the germline V gene, CDR1 is SGHAT and CDR2 is FQNNGV. The CDR3 DNA reads as TGTGCCAGCAGCTTAGACAATGGACGTTTAGGGACCCAGTACTTC. This encodes CASSLDNGRLGTQYF.

This chain joins TRBV11-2 and TRBJ1-6, with D possibly matching TRBD1 (5 bases). The CDR3 totals 16 residues. CDR1 is SGHAT, CDR2 FQNNGV, per germline. V was shortened by 6 bases and J by 6 bases, with 18 bases between the two germline ends. The CDR3 sequence is CASRTWSQGPNSPLHF. CDR3 in DNA: TGTGCCAGCAGGACCTGGTCCCAGGGACCTAATTCACCCCTCCACTTT. Combining the CDR3 with reference TRBV11-2 and TRBJ1-6 gives the whole variable domain EAGVAQSPRYKIIEKRQSVAFWCNPISGHATLYWYQQILGQGPKLLIQFQNNGVVDDSQLPKDRFSAERLKGVDSTLKIQPAKLEDSAVYLCASRTWSQGPNSPLHFGNGTRLTVT.

The chain links TRBV7-9 to TRBJ1-5; D is undetermined. This CDR3 comprises 15 residues. Germline V CDR1 and CDR2: SEHNR, FQNEAQ (reference sequence). The V gene lost 1 base and the J gene lost 1 base, with 8 bases spanning the gap. The CDR3, as DNA: TGTGCCAGCAGCTTAGGTAGCGAAAGCAATCAGCCCCAGCATTTT. It is translated as CASSLGSESNQPQHF.

The sample holds a few counts of this clone. This chain links TRBV5-5 with TRBJ1-2; TRBD1 is a possible D gene (6 bases). The V end was cut by 3 bases, the J end by 7 bases, with 13 bases between. CDR1 and CDR2 (germline): SGHKS, YYEKEE (reference sequence). This CDR3 is built from 13 residues. CDR3 sequence (DNA): TGTGCCAGCAGCTCTACAGGGAATCGTGGCTACACCTTC. This encodes CASSSTGNRGYTF.

The chain employs TRBV19 and TRBJ1-5; tentative D call: TRBD1 (6 bases). CDR1 is LNHDA, CDR2 SQIVND, per germline (reference sequence). The germline V and J ends were trimmed by 5 bases and 4 bases, with 12 bases remaining between them. This CDR3 region has 14 residues. The CDR3 loop is CASSLGGGNQPQHF. The CDR3 region has the DNA TGTGCCAGTAGTCTAGGGGGGGGGAATCAGCCCCAGCATTTT.

This clone was seen once. V and J are TRBV7-2 and TRBJ2-1; D may be TRBD2 (5 bases). Trimming left V 5 bases short and J 3 bases short, with 14 bases between. The V gene's germline CDR1 is SGHTA and CDR2 FQGNSA. This CDR3 spans 15 amino acids. CDR3: CASSKTRLLYNEQFF. For the CDR3, the DNA is TGTGCCAGCAGCAAGACGAGACTACTCTACAATGAGCAGTTCTTC.

V gene TRBV6-6 combines with J gene TRBJ1-2; 7 bases line up with TRBD1. V lost 11 bases to trimming and J lost 4 bases; unmatched junction nucleotides: 4. Germline CDR1 is MNHNY and CDR2 is SVGAGI (reference sequence). CDR3 length: 11 amino acids. The CDR3 spells CAAQGTYGYTF. The CDR3 nucleotides read TGTGCCGCACAGGGGACCTATGGCTACACCTTC.

The genes are TRBV7-3 and TRBJ2-1, with 15 bases lining up with TRBD2. Per germline, CDR1 SGHTA and CDR2 FQGTGA. Germline trimming cut 8 bases from V and 0 bases from J; bases unmatched to any gene: 8. The CDR3 totals 18 residues. DNA for the CDR3: TGTGCCAGCGCAACGGGACTAGCGGGGGGAAGCTCCTACAATGAGCAGTTCTTC. Protein product: CASATGLAGGSSYNEQFF.

The sample holds a few counts of this clone. The chain uses TRBV12-5 and TRBJ2-1; D call uncertain. V lost 0 bases, J lost 12 bases, and 6 bases lay in between. Germline loops: CDR1 LGHNT, CDR2 FRNRAP. The CDR3 runs to 11 residues. CDR3 DNA: TGTGCTAGTGGTTTGGTAAACGTGCAGTTCTTC. Amino acid sequence: CASGLVNVQFF.

This rearrangement joins TRBV5-1 to TRBJ1-1; 11 bases map to TRBD1. Per the germline V gene, CDR1 is SGHRS and CDR2 is YFSETQ. The V segment lost 4 bases and the J segment 2 bases; nucleotides outside the gene matches: 7. CDR3 length: 16 amino acids. The CDR3 bases are TGCGCCAGCAGCGTTGGACAGGGGGCAGGTAACACTGAAGCTTTCTTT. Its translation: CASSVGQGAGNTEAFF.

The chain uses TRBV7-2 and TRBJ2-1, with a possible D match to TRBD1 (6 bases). This CDR3 region has 15 residues. V lost 5 bases to trimming and J lost 5 bases, with 16 bases between them. Per the germline V gene, CDR1 is SGHTA and CDR2 is FQGNSA. CDR3 in amino acids: CASSQQGRGNNEQFF. The CDR3 DNA is TGTGCCAGCAGCCAACAGGGAAGGGGTAACAATGAGCAGTTCTTC.

This chain uses TRBV10-3 with TRBJ2-6; tentatively, D is TRBD1 (6 bases). V was cut by 3 bases and J by 1 base, with 16 bases left in between. Germline-derived CDR1 and CDR2 are ENHRY and SYGVKD. This CDR3 is 18 amino acids long. CDR3 region: CAISEQGGGLSGANVLTF. The DNA for the CDR3 is TGTGCCATCAGTGAACAGGGTGGTGGACTGTCTGGGGCCAACGTCCTGACTTTC.

The rearrangement uses TRBV9 and TRBJ1-4; D might be TRBD1 (6 bases). Deletions cut 4 bases from V and 5 bases from J, with 12 bases between. The CDR3 consists of 14 residues. Germline V gene sequence: CDR1 SGDLS, CDR2 YYNGEE. CDR3 bases: TGTGCCAGCAGCAGGACAGCACCAAATGAAAAACTGTTTTTT. It yields the protein CASSRTAPNEKLFF.

This chain links TRBV2 with TRBJ1-4; D gene unclear. The V gene's germline CDR1 is SNHLY and CDR2 FYNNEI. The CDR3 is made up of 13 amino acids. The V gene lost 6 bases and the J gene lost 8 bases, with 13 bases spanning the gap. This CDR3 is CASRAHIGEKLFF. The CDR3 nucleotides read TGTGCCAGCAGGGCCCACATAGGGGAAAAACTGTTTTTT.

V gene TRBV7-6 combines with J gene TRBJ1-3, with D possibly being TRBD1 (6 bases). V was clipped by 2 bases and J by 2 bases, with 10 bases between them. The CDR3 sequence is 15 residues long. The germline gives CDR1 SGHVS, CDR2 FNYEAQ. CDR3 protein: CASSLQGRTGNTIYF. The CDR3 region has the DNA TGTGCCAGCAGCTTACAGGGGCGGACTGGAAACACCATATATTTT.

CDR3 sequence reads: CASSFGTGANEKLFF. The CDR3 DNA reads as TGCGCCAGCAGCTTCGGGACAGGGGCCAATGAAAAACTGTTTTTT. This sequence joins TRBV5-1 and TRBJ1-4; TRBD1 matches 10 bases. There are 15 residues in the CDR3. CDR1 is SGHRS and CDR2 is YFSETQ in the germline V gene. J lost 5 bases, V lost 2 bases, and 3 bases had no gene match.

This clone appeared a single time. This sequence joins TRBV9 and TRBJ1-1; 7 positions agree with TRBD1. Trimming took 0 bases from V and 2 from J; bases not matched to a gene: 4. Per germline, CDR1 SGDLS and CDR2 YYNGEE. The CDR3 is 15 residues long. CDR3 bases: TGTGCCAGCAGCGTAGACGGGACAGCAAACACTGAAGCTTTCTTT. It yields the protein CASSVDGTANTEAFF.

This clone was detected once. This chain joins TRBV15 and TRBJ2-2; D may be TRBD2 (6 bases). Germline loops: CDR1 LNHNV, CDR2 YYDKDF (reference sequence). The V end lost 1 base, the J end lost 5 bases, and 14 bases lay between the germline ends. The CDR3 spans 16 residues. CDR3 sequence: CATSRGGGVLTGELFF. The CDR3 nucleotides read TGTGCCACCAGCAGAGGGGGCGGGGTCCTGACCGGGGAGCTGTTTTTT.

The CDR3 protein is CASSPTSGGRFEETQYF. The CDR3, as DNA: TGTGCCAGCAGCCCGACTAGCGGGGGGCGTTTCGAAGAGACCCAGTACTTC. V and J are TRBV11-2 and TRBJ2-5, with TRBD2 matching 13 bases. From germline, CDR1 is SGHAT and CDR2 FQNNGV. The V gene end was trimmed by 5 bases and the J gene end by 3 bases; junction bases not matched to a gene: 9. The CDR3 runs to 17 residues.

The V gene is TRBV6-1, the J gene TRBJ1-2; D is perhaps TRBD1 (6 bases). Looked up from germline, CDR1 is MNHNS and CDR2 is SASEGT. Trimming removed 5 bases from V and 7 bases from J, with 11 bases in between. The CDR3 has 12 amino acids. The CDR3 here is CASSTGQRGYTF. CDR3 coding DNA: TGTGCCAGCAGTACGGGACAACGTGGCTACACCTTC.

The rearrangement uses TRBV15 and TRBJ1-2, with 7 nucleotides matching TRBD1. Germline V gene sequence: CDR1 LNHNV, CDR2 YYDKDF (reference sequence). The CDR3 sequence is 13 residues long. Unmatched junction bases numbered 3, after V lost 5 bases and J lost 3 bases. CDR3 in amino acids: CATSAGQDYGYTF. DNA for the CDR3: TGTGCCACCAGCGCAGGACAGGACTATGGCTACACCTTC.